The subject of this entry is one T cell receptor (beta chain). These data are taken from a study of shared clonotypes between healthy human individuals. The overall study: Each donor contributed plates that comprised three CD4 naive, three CD4 memory, two CD8 naive and one CD8 memory.

Splitting of CD4+ cells produced CD45RA+ naive and CD45RA-negative memory subsets. The V gene's germline CDR1 is MNHEY and CDR2 SMNVEV (reference sequence). The V and J ends lost 6 bases and 0 bases, in that order; junction bases with no gene match: 14. CDR3 length: 17 residues. Assay used: immunoSEQ multiplex PCR; TCRdb lists only in-frame clones, some missing. Among approximately 640,000 clones listed, around 72% were seen once. Sequencing was performed on memory CD4+ T cells sorted from blood. Subset given: CD45RA-negative fraction. This sequence was found in a woman in her twenties or thirties in good health. The chain recombines TRBV27 with TRBJ2-7; 7 bases align to TRBD2. CDR3 in amino acids: CASSHVGVGGSSYEQYF. For the CDR3, the DNA is TGTGCCAGCAGCCACGTTGGAGTGGGCGGGAGCTCCTACGAGCAGTACTTC.